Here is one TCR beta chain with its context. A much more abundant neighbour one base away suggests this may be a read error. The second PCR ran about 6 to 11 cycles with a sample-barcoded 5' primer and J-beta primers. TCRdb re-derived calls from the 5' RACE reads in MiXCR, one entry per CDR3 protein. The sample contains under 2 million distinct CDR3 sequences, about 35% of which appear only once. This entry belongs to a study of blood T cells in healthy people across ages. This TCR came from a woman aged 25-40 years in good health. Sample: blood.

In DNA form, the CDR3 reads TGTGCCACCAGCACAGCACAAAACATTCAGTACTTC. It codes for CATSTAQNIQYF. The V gene is TRBV24-1, the J gene TRBJ2-4; D is undetermined. Germline CDR1 reads KGHDR; CDR2 reads SFDVKD. CDR3 length: 12 amino acids. V lost 7 bases and J lost 5, with 8 bases in between.